This T cell receptor beta chain stems from a study of early T cells in non-severe SARS-CoV-2 infection. Study details: Chains stayed unpaired after sequencing of bulk RNA from unsorted whole blood.

In its sample, this clonotype was seen many times. TCRdb reprocessed the 5' RACE reads via MiXCR and lists one record per CDR3 protein. Here the sample spans around 29,000 distinct CDR3 sequences, 9% to 10% being singletons. Sequencing was done on a sample of whole blood. The TCR comes from an adult who was a healthcare worker with PCR-confirmed SARS-CoV-2 infection or an uninfected control (not recorded which).

The CDR3 bases are TGTGCCAGCAGCTTATATAAGGGAGTCACCCTAACCCCGAACACTGAAGCTTTCTTT. Translating it yields CASSLYKGVTLTPNTEAFF. The J gene is TRBJ1-1, the V gene TRBV7-3; D remains unclear. Germline V gene sequence: CDR1 SGHTA, CDR2 FQGTGA. V lost 2 bases, J lost 1 base, and 23 bases lay in between. There are 19 residues in the CDR3.